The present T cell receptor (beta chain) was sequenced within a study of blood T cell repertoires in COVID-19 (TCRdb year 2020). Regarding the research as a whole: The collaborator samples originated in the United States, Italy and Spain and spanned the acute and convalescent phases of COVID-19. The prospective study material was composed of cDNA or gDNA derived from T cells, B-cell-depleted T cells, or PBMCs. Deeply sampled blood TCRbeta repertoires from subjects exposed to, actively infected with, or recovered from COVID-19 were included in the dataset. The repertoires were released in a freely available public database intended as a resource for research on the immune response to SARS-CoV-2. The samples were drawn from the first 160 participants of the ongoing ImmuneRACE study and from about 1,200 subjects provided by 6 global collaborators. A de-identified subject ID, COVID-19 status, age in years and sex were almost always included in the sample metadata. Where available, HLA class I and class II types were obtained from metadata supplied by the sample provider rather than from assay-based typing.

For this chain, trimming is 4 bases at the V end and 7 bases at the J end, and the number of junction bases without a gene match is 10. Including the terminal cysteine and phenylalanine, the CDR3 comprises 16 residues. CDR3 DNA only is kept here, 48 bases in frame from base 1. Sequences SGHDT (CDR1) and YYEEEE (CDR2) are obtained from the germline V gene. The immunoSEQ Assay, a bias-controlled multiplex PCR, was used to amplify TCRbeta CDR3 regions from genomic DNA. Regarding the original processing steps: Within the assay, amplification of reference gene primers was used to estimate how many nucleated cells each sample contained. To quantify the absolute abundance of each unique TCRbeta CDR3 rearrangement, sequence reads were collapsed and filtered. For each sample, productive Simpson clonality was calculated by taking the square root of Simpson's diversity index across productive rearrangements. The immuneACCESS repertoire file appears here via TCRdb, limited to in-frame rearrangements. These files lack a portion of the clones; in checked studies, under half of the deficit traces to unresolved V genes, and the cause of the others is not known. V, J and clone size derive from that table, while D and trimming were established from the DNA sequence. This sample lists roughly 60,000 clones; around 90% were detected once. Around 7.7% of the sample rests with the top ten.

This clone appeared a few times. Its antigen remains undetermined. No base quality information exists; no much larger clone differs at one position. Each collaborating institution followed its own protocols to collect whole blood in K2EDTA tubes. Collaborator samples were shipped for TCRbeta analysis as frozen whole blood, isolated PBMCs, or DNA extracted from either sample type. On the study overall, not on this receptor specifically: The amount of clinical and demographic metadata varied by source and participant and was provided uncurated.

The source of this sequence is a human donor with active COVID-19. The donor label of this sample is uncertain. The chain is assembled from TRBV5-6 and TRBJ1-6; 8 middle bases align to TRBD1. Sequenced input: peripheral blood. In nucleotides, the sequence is TGTGCCAGCAGCACCTTCCGGACAGGGACGAATTCACCCCTCCACTTT. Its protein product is CASSTFRTGTNSPLHF. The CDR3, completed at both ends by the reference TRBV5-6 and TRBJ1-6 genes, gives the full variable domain DAGVTQSPTHLIKTRGQQVTLRCSPKSGHDTVSWYQQALGQGPQFIFQYYEEEERQRGNFPDRFSGHQFPNYSSELNVNALLLGDSALYLCASSTFRTGTNSPLHFGNGTRLTVT.